By sample share, the clone carrying this TCR beta chain is medium-sized. Its antigen is still unknown. From the PCR reads, TCRdb re-called clones with MiXCR. Here the sample spans around 40,000 clones, 20% to 30% being singletons. The sample belongs to a study of metastatic and nonmetastatic thyroid tumors. Study information: Repertoire data that came from the blood and tumor or nodule tissue of malignant and benign thyroid patients were compared. General observations from the study: It was reported that TCR beta diversity was significantly higher in malignant thyroid tumors than benign nodules, in blood and tumor.

CDR3 length equals 13 residues. V was trimmed by 2 bases and J by 5 bases, leaving 9 bases between them. Until they underwent thyroid surgery, no patient had received any treatment. Source material: blood. The V gene is TRBV12-3 or TRBV12-4, the J gene TRBJ2-5; D possibly corresponds to TRBD1 (5 bases). This TCR derives from a female donor with papillary thyroid cancer or a benign thyroid nodule (not recorded which). Some clones in this sample may be carry-over from other donors' samples. The CDR3 DNA sequence: TGTGCCAGCAGTTTAAAGGGGATGGAGACCCAGTACTTC. It specifies CASSLKGMETQYF.